The sequence of this T cell receptor (beta chain) was determined in a study of control samples from healthy donors and cancer patients. The data were produced by immunoSEQ multiplex PCR, yet TCRdb's version contains in-frame clones alone and is incomplete. Found here are just under 65,000 clones, 85% of them singletons; the top ten hold 5% to 6.5%. The ends lost 4 bases at V and 1 base at J; junction bases unmatched: 4. The length of the CDR3 is 15 residues. Germline V lookup: CDR1 ENHRY, CDR2 SYGVKD. The sample comprised blood. This rearrangement joins TRBV10-3 to TRBJ1-1, with 9 bases fitting TRBD1. The sequence was obtained from a man aged 35 to 55 in good health. In nucleotides, the CDR3 is TGTGCCATCAGTGGAACAGGGGGCAAGAACACTGAAGCTTTCTTT. This encodes CAISGTGGKNTEAFF.